This is a list of T cell receptor beta chains from one sample in a study of blood T cell repertoires in COVID-19. The protocol was immunoSEQ multiplex PCR, while the TCRdb copy is restricted to in-frame clones and leaves out a portion. This table has 20,000 to 25,000 clones, around 90% appearing once. Sequenced material: peripheral blood. These receptors were obtained from a man between 65 and 79 years old in a cohort sampled during active COVID-19. Both conserved end residues are part of each CDR3. The D gene is left open where the match is weak. Expanded clones get a size class; other rows say once, few or many, or leave the size out.

cdr3_nt	cdr3_aa	d_call	v_call	j_call	clone_size
TGTGCCAGCTCCAGGACAGACAACACTGAAGCTTTCTTT	CASSRTDNTEAFF	NA	TRBV18	TRBJ1-1	once
TGTGCCAGCAGCTTAGCGGAGTCCAACGAGCAGTACTTC	CASSLAESNEQYF	NA	TRBV5-6	TRBJ2-7	NA
TGTGCCAGCAGCGCGAACAGGGGGGACAATGAGCAGTTCTTC	CASSANRGDNEQFF	TRBD1	TRBV2	TRBJ2-1	NA
TGCGCCAGCAGCTTGGCCCCTAAGGCGGGAGGGCGGGCAGATACGCAGTATTTT	CASSLAPKAGGRADTQYF	TRBD2	TRBV5-1	TRBJ2-3	NA
TGTGCCAGCTCACCACCGGGAGCGGGAGGGTACAATGAGCAGTTCTTC	CASSPPGAGGYNEQFF	TRBD2	TRBV18	TRBJ2-1	NA
TGTGCCAGCAGCCCTGGACAGGTTGGAGCAGATACGCAGTATTTT	CASSPGQVGADTQYF	TRBD1	TRBV11-3	TRBJ2-3	NA
TGTGCCAGTGGGACTAGCGGGAGGGCCTTAGATACGCAGTATTTT	CASGTSGRALDTQYF	TRBD2	TRBV19	TRBJ2-3	NA
TGTGCCAGCGGGAACCCAGGGGGCCGGTATGGCTACACCTTC	CASGNPGGRYGYTF	TRBD1	TRBV19	TRBJ1-2	NA
TGTGCCACCAGTGGAGGAGGGACTAGCGGGGCCACAGATACGCAGTATTTT	CATSGGGTSGATDTQYF	TRBD2	TRBV24-1	TRBJ2-3	NA
TGTGCCAGCAGCCATCTTCCGGGACATATCTACGAGCAGTACTTC	CASSHLPGHIYEQYF	NA	TRBV4-2	TRBJ2-7	NA
TGTGCCAGCAGTCGGACAGGACTAAGCGGAAACACCATATATTTT	CASSRTGLSGNTIYF	TRBD1	TRBV6-2/TRBV6-3	TRBJ1-3	NA
TGTGCCAGCAGTCACAGGCGTACCTACGAGCAGTACTTC	CASSHRRTYEQYF	NA	TRBV27	TRBJ2-7	few
TGTGCCAGCAGTGAAGTTAGCGGGAGGGCCGGGGAGCTGTTTTTT	CASSEVSGRAGELFF	TRBD2	TRBV2	TRBJ2-2	NA
TGTGCCAGCAGGCCCGGGACAGATGCTTCACCCCTCCACTTT	CASRPGTDASPLHF	TRBD1	TRBV7-6	TRBJ1-6	NA
TGTGCCAGCAGCTTAGGACTAGCGGCGAATGAGCAGTTCTTC	CASSLGLAANEQFF	TRBD2	TRBV7-2	TRBJ2-1	few
TGTGCCAGCAGTGACTCGAGTGGAGATAGAGATACGCAGTATTTT	CASSDSSGDRDTQYF	NA	TRBV6-4	TRBJ2-3	NA
TGTGCCAGCAGCTTCCTGACTAGCGGCAATGAGCAGTTCTTC	CASSFLTSGNEQFF	TRBD2	TRBV11-2	TRBJ2-1	NA
TGTGCCAGCAGCCATCCAGCGGGACAGGAGTACGAGCAGTACTTC	CASSHPAGQEYEQYF	NA	TRBV7-9	TRBJ2-7	NA
TGTGCCACCAGCAGAGCAGGGATCTCCTACAATGAGCAGTTCTTC	CATSRAGISYNEQFF	NA	TRBV15	TRBJ2-1	NA
TGTGCCAGCAGTGTTAAGATAGCTAACTATGGCTACACCTTC	CASSVKIANYGYTF	NA	TRBV2	TRBJ1-2	NA
TGTGCCAGCAGCGAGACGGGATGGCAGGCACTTGACGCCGGGGAGCTGTTTTTT	CASSETGWQALDAGELFF	NA	TRBV9	TRBJ2-2	NA
TGTGCCAGCTCACACGGGACAGGGCGGTTAGAGACCCAGTACTTC	CASSHGTGRLETQYF	TRBD1	TRBV18	TRBJ2-5	NA
TGCGCCAGCAGCTGGACTAGTTCAGATACGCAGTATTTT	CASSWTSSDTQYF	TRBD2	TRBV5-1	TRBJ2-3	NA
TGTGCCAGCAGTTACTCGCCAGACTTCACCGGGGAGCTGTTTTTT	CASSYSPDFTGELFF	NA	TRBV6-5	TRBJ2-2	NA
TGTGCCAGCAGTGCCCGCCCCGGACAGTCTGGGGCCAACGTCCTGACTTTC	CASSARPGQSGANVLTF	NA	TRBV6-1	TRBJ2-6	NA
TGCAGCGGAGGGGGCATCGGTCAGCCCCAGCATTTT	CSGGGIGQPQHF	TRBD1	TRBV29-1	TRBJ1-5	NA
TGTGCCAGAAGCCAAGAGCGGGAGGGATCCTACAATGAGCAGTTCTTC	CARSQEREGSYNEQFF	TRBD2	TRBV5-3	TRBJ2-1	NA
TGTGCTAGCAGCTTGGACTCTCAGGATGAGCAGTTCTTC	CASSLDSQDEQFF	NA	TRBV7-7	TRBJ2-1	NA
TGTGCCAGCACGCAGCGGAGCTCCTACGAGCAGTACTTC	CASTQRSSYEQYF	NA	TRBV25-1	TRBJ2-7	NA
TGTGCCAGCAGCTTGCCCAGGGTGAGGAATGGCTACACCTTC	CASSLPRVRNGYTF	NA	TRBV5-4	TRBJ1-2	NA
TGTGCCAGCAGCCCGGGTGGCTCTGGAAACACCATATATTTT	CASSPGGSGNTIYF	NA	TRBV28	TRBJ1-3	NA
TGTGCCAGTAGTATCGAACGGTATAATTCACCCCTCCACTTT	CASSIERYNSPLHF	NA	TRBV19	TRBJ1-6	NA
TGTGCCTGGAGTTGGGAGTACCAAGAGACCCAGTACTTC	CAWSWEYQETQYF	NA	TRBV30	TRBJ2-5	NA
TGTGCCAGCAGCTCCAGAGGGGGACAGGGTAGTCTGCCCCAGCATTTT	CASSSRGGQGSLPQHF	TRBD1	TRBV7-8	TRBJ1-5	few
TGCAGCGTAGTAGCGGGAGGAACCGGGGAGCTGTTTTTT	CSVVAGGTGELFF	TRBD2	TRBV29-1	TRBJ2-2	once
TGTGCCAGTAGTATGAGGGGACAGGGGGGCGGGGACACCGGGGAGCTGTTTTTT	CASSMRGQGGGDTGELFF	TRBD1	TRBV19	TRBJ2-2	NA